The 12 T cell receptor beta chains below come from one sample, sequenced in a study of memory CD4+ T cells and cytomegalovirus serostatus. Single viable CD3+CD4+CD8-CD45RO+ cells were sorted as the memory CD4+ T cells. Assay used: immunoSEQ multiplex PCR; TCRdb lists only in-frame clones, some missing. In the table there are roughly 48,000 clones, around 88% of which are singletons. The sample comprised memory CD4+ T cells from blood. Source of these receptors: an adult in good health and CMV-seropositive.

The chain links TRBV6-5 to TRBJ2-7; the D gene is possibly TRBD2 (7 bases). The germline V and J ends were trimmed by 0 bases and 0 bases, with 9 bases remaining between them. The CDR3 contains 15 residues. The V gene's germline CDR1 is MNHEY and CDR2 SVGAGI. CDR3 loop: CASSYSGGLSYEQYF. The DNA for the CDR3 is TGTGCCAGCAGTTACTCGGGGGGGCTCTCCTACGAGCAGTACTTC.

V and J are TRBV4-3 and TRBJ2-1; D unclear. V dropped 0 bases and J dropped 2 bases, with 8 bases sitting between them. This CDR3 has 15 amino acids. Germline assignment: CDR1 LGHNA and CDR2 YSLEER. The DNA for the CDR3 is TGCGCCAGCAGCCAAGAAGGAAGGCCCTACAATGAGCAGTTCTTC. Translated, it gives CASSQEGRPYNEQFF.

This chain connects TRBV14 to TRBJ2-3; TRBD1 is a possible D gene (6 bases). Germline V CDR1 and CDR2: SGHDN, FVKESK. The ends were cut back, 1 base at V and 4 bases at J, with 12 bases in the middle. The CDR3 sequence is 15 residues long. CDR3 residues: CASSQAGAGADTQYF. The CDR3 nucleotides are TGTGCCAGCAGCCAAGCAGGGGCAGGCGCAGATACGCAGTATTTT.

The CDR3 loop is CASSSQTYEQYF. CDR3 coding DNA: TGTGCCAGCAGCTCCCAAACCTACGAGCAGTACTTC. The chain recombines TRBV7-9 with TRBJ2-7; no definite D call. This CDR3 region has 12 residues. Germline assignment: CDR1 SEHNR and CDR2 FQNEAQ (reference sequence). Deletions cut 4 bases from V and 2 bases from J, with 6 bases between.

The rearrangement uses TRBV11-3 and TRBJ1-2; D remains unclear. V was cut by 1 base and J by 8 bases, with 5 bases left in between. CDR3 size: 11 residues. Germline V gene sequence: CDR1 SGHNT, CDR2 YENEEA. DNA of the CDR3: TGTGCCAGCAGCTTAGCTCCGGGCTACACCTTC. It yields the protein CASSLAPGYTF.

The chain recombines TRBV6-5 with TRBJ1-5; 9 bases are shared with TRBD1. The CDR3 extends over 12 amino acids. The germline V gene encodes CDR1 MNHEY and CDR2 SVGAGI. With V trimmed by 10 bases and J by 7 bases, 5 bases remained unmatched. For the CDR3, the DNA is TGTGCCACGGGGGACAGGGACCAGCCCCAGCATTTT. Its translation: CATGDRDQPQHF.

The J gene is TRBJ1-2, the V gene TRBV28, with D possibly matching TRBD1 (5 bases). The CDR3 has 16 residues. The ends were cut back, 4 bases at V and 4 bases at J, with 19 bases in the middle. Germline CDR1 is MDHEN and CDR2 is SYDVKM. CDR3 amino acids: CASSSWMRAGGYGYTF. Written as DNA, the CDR3 is TGTGCCAGCAGTTCTTGGATGCGCGCGGGGGGCTATGGCTACACCTTC.

The table lists this clone with a count of one. V and J are TRBV11-3 and TRBJ2-5, with D possibly TRBD1 on 6 matching bases. Deletions cut 5 bases from V and 7 bases from J, with 14 bases between. CDR1 SGHNT and CDR2 YENEEA come from the germline V gene. This CDR3 is 13 amino acids long. CDR3 coding DNA: TGTGCCAGCAGCCAACAGGGAGCGGTGACCCAGTACTTC. It is translated as CASSQQGAVTQYF.

This chain uses TRBV27 with TRBJ2-7; D is unresolved. Germline CDR1 is MNHEY and CDR2 is SMNVEV (reference sequence). Trimming cost V 2 bases and J 3 bases, with 8 bases left between them. The CDR3 extends over 13 amino acids. CDR3 in DNA: TGTGCCAGCAGTTTAGACCCGGGCTACGAGCAGTACTTC. It translates to CASSLDPGYEQYF.

This clone was found once. The chain has TRBV7-2 and TRBJ1-6; D is undetermined. This CDR3 spans 16 amino acids. Germline CDR1 and CDR2: SGHTA and FQGNSA. V dropped 7 bases and J dropped 2 bases, with 15 bases sitting between them. The CDR3 loop is CASTQDERAYNSPLHF. The CDR3 DNA reads TGTGCCAGCACCCAAGATGAGAGGGCCTATAATTCACCCCTCCACTTT.

The chain uses TRBV19 and TRBJ2-2, with 7 positions matching TRBD1. Germline V gene lookup returns CDR1 LNHDA and CDR2 SQIVND (reference sequence). The CDR3 has 15 residues. The V segment lost 2 bases and the J segment 0 bases; nucleotides outside the gene matches: 0. The CDR3, as DNA: TGTGCCAGTAGTATACAGGGGGCGAACACCGGGGAGCTGTTTTTT. Protein sequence: CASSIQGANTGELFF.

This chain uses TRBV6-6 with TRBJ1-5; 8 nucleotides align to TRBD1. The CDR3 consists of 14 residues. The V gene's germline CDR1 is MNHNY and CDR2 SVGAGI (reference sequence). The J segment lost 4 bases and the V segment lost 6 bases, leaving 5 bases of the junction unmatched. The CDR3, as DNA: TGTGCCAGCAGCCCCAGACAGGGGAATCAGCCCCAGCATTTT. This gives the protein CASSPRQGNQPQHF.